This record concerns one T cell receptor (beta chain) sequence. Antigen specificity is unknown. This record belongs to a study of OX40 agonist ivuxolimab in advanced cancers. The study's findings and limits: At 0.1 to 3.0 mg/kg, CD4+ and CD8+ blood T cells expanded clonally by week 6.

Trimming removed 3 bases from V and 4 bases from J, with 12 bases in between. The CDR3 loop spans 14 amino acids. The germline V gene encodes CDR1 MGHRA and CDR2 YSYEKL. Clones were sequenced by immunoSEQ multiplex PCR, and TCRdb holds only the in-frame ones, with some missing. The table records about 64,000 clones, roughly 81% of them present only once. At baseline, cycle 4 day 1, and cycle 7 day 1, blood was sampled. V gene TRBV4-1 combines with J gene TRBJ2-5; tentatively, D is TRBD1 or TRBD2 (5 bases each). This sequence was found in an adult with an advanced solid tumor such as melanoma, head and neck, liver or kidney cancer. The material was CD4+ or CD8+ T cells sorted from blood, obtained in a trial of the OX40 agonist ivuxolimab. The CDR3: CASSQAQRGETQYF. In DNA form, the CDR3 reads TGCGCCAGCAGCCAGGCCCAGAGGGGAGAGACCCAGTACTTC.